The 12 T cell receptor beta chains given below trace back to one sample, sequenced in a study of OX40 agonist ivuxolimab in advanced cancers. Sequencing used immunoSEQ multiplex PCR; TCRdb keeps in-frame clones, though not all of them. The table has some 57,000 clones, roughly 86% seen once; the top ten hold approximately 1%. The sample here was CD4+ or CD8+ T cells sorted from blood, taken in a trial of the OX40 agonist ivuxolimab. The receptors originated from an adult with an advanced solid tumor such as melanoma, head and neck, liver or kidney cancer.

The V call is TRBV5-6, the J call TRBJ1-1, with D perhaps matching TRBD1 (6 bases). The CDR3 length is 14 residues. Between the trimmed V and J ends, which lost 2 bases and 4 bases, there was a span of 12 bases. CDR1 is SGHDT, CDR2 YYEEEE, per germline. CDR3 region: CASSLGGGGTEAFF. The DNA of the CDR3 is TGTGCCAGCAGCTTAGGGGGAGGGGGCACTGAAGCTTTCTTT. The full variable domain, rest sourced from reference TRBV5-6 and TRBJ1-1, is DAGVTQSPTHLIKTRGQQVTLRCSPKSGHDTVSWYQQALGQGPQFIFQYYEEEERQRGNFPDRFSGHQFPNYSSELNVNALLLGDSALYLCASSLGGGGTEAFFGQGTRLTVV.

The chain has TRBV2 and TRBJ1-1, with D possibly being TRBD1 (5 bases). CDR3 length: 12 residues. V was shortened by 6 bases and J by 3 bases, with 8 bases between the two germline ends. In germline, CDR1 is SNHLY, CDR2 FYNNEI. The CDR3 sequence is CASRRDHTEAFF. The CDR3 DNA reads TGTGCCAGCAGGAGGGACCACACTGAAGCTTTCTTT. Variable domain in full (rest from reference TRBV2 and TRBJ1-1): EPEVTQTPSHQVTQMGQEVILRCVPISNHLYFYWYRQILGQKVEFLVSFYNNEISEKSEIFDDQFSVERPDGSNFTLKIRSTKLEDSAMYFCASRRDHTEAFFGQGTRLTVV.

The V call is TRBV14, the J call TRBJ1-1; D possibly corresponds to TRBD1 (5 bases). The CDR3 length is 14 residues. The V and J ends lost 0 bases and 9 bases respectively, with 14 bases between them. CDR1 SGHDN and CDR2 FVKESK come from the germline V gene. CDR3 DNA sequence: TGTGCCAGCAGCCAAGAAAATAGGGGACTTAAAGCTTTCTTT. It is translated as CASSQENRGLKAFF. Full variable domain (missing parts from reference TRBV14 and TRBJ1-1): EAGVTQFPSHSVIEKGQTVTLRCDPISGHDNLYWYRRVMGKEIKFLLHFVKESKQDESGMPNNRFLAERTGGTYSTLKVQPAELEDSGVYFCASSQENRGLKAFFGQGTRLTVV.

This clone was seen just once. The chain is built from TRBV10-2 and TRBJ2-3; maybe TRBD1 (7 bases). There are 13 residues in the CDR3. Germline V gene data show CDR1 as WSHSY and CDR2 as SAAADI. V lost 6 bases and J 9 bases, leaving 16 bases between the germline ends. CDR3 sequence reads: CASRRQGEATQYF. CDR3 in DNA: TGCGCCAGCAGGCGGCAGGGGGAGGCCACGCAGTATTTT.

The rearrangement uses TRBV27 and TRBJ1-2; 8 bases match TRBD1. The CDR3 has 15 amino acids. Trimming cost V 5 bases and J 11 bases; bases outside gene matches: 16. Germline CDR1 reads MNHEY; CDR2 reads SMNVEV (reference sequence). CDR3 loop: CASSPAGQGAKGYTF. CDR3 sequence (DNA): TGTGCCAGCAGTCCTGCAGGGCAGGGGGCTAAGGGTTACACCTTC.

The V gene is TRBV27, the J gene TRBJ2-1; D unresolved. This CDR3 contains 11 residues. Trimming cost V 5 bases and J 8 bases, with 7 bases left between them. The germline V gene has CDR1 MNHEY and CDR2 SMNVEV (reference sequence). CDR3 DNA: TGTGCCAGCAGTCCCGGAGATGAGCAGTTCTTC. Translating it yields CASSPGDEQFF.

The rearrangement links TRBV4-1 to TRBJ1-3; 7 nucleotides line up with TRBD1. The CDR3 is 16 residues long. V lost 0 bases to trimming and J lost 3 bases; unmatched junction nucleotides: 5. Germline CDR1 is MGHRA and CDR2 is YSYEKL. Here the CDR3 reads CASSQETGWIGNTIYF. CDR3 coding DNA: TGCGCCAGCAGCCAAGAGACAGGGTGGATTGGAAACACCATATATTTT.

The CDR3 sequence is CASTPPRGYRDLYEQYF. The CDR3 DNA follows: TGTGCCAGCACCCCACCTAGGGGCTACAGGGACCTCTACGAGCAGTACTTC. The chain carries TRBV7-9 and TRBJ2-7; a weak D match, TRBD1 (6 bases). CDR1 and CDR2 (germline): SEHNR, FQNEAQ (reference sequence). The CDR3 sequence is 17 residues long. The ends were cut back, 7 bases at V and 3 bases at J, with 25 bases in the middle.

This chain connects TRBV29-1 to TRBJ2-2, with D perhaps assigned TRBD1 or TRBD2 (6 bases each). V was trimmed by 6 bases and J by 7 bases, leaving 15 bases between them. Germline V gene sequence: CDR1 SQVTM, CDR2 ANQGSEA. The CDR3 length is 13 residues. CDR3 sequence: CSVGGSVGGELFF. The CDR3 DNA is TGCAGCGTCGGGGGCAGCGTCGGCGGGGAGCTGTTTTTT.

J is TRBJ2-7 and V is TRBV7-2, with D possibly matching TRBD2 (5 bases). The CDR3 loop spans 12 amino acids. The V end lost 4 bases, the J end lost 6 bases, and 10 bases lay between the germline ends. Germline V gives CDR1 SGHTA, CDR2 FQGNSA. DNA of the CDR3: TGTGCCAGCAGCTCATTTCGGGGCGAGCAGTACTTC. Translation: CASSSFRGEQYF. Drawing the rest from reference TRBV7-2 and TRBJ2-7, the complete variable domain is GAGVSQSPSNKVTEKGKDVELRCDPISGHTALYWYRQSLGQGLEFLIYFQGNSAPDKSGLPSDRFSAERTGGSVSTLTIQRTQQEDSAVYLCASSSFRGEQYFGPGTRLTVT.

The V gene is TRBV28, the J gene TRBJ1-3, with 9 bases matching TRBD1. CDR1 is MDHEN, CDR2 SYDVKM, per germline. This CDR3 contains 15 residues. V lost 5 bases, J lost 4 bases, and 6 bases stayed unmatched. The CDR3 DNA reads as TGTGCCAGCAGTGATGACAGGGGGTCAGGAAACACCATATATTTT. This encodes CASSDDRGSGNTIYF.

The chain has TRBV28 and TRBJ1-5; a weak D match, TRBD1 (6 bases). CDR1 is MDHEN, CDR2 SYDVKM, per germline. V was clipped by 8 bases and J by 1 base, with 15 bases between them. The CDR3 is 15 amino acids. The CDR3 protein is CASHKQGRSNQPQHF. In DNA, the CDR3 is TGTGCCAGCCATAAACAGGGAAGAAGCAATCAGCCCCAGCATTTT.